Presented here are 19 T cell receptor beta chains from one specimen sequenced in a study of T cell repertoires in cytomegalovirus infection. TCRdb re-called the reads through MiXCR, storing one row per CDR3 protein. The sample lists about 570,000 distinct CDR3 sequences; almost 40% were seen once. Their recognized antigens are unknown. The sample consisted of cultured PBMCs, taken from culture after CMV antigen stimulation. Source of these receptors: a human donor in good health (CMV status not recorded). Some clones in this sample may be carry-over from other donors' samples.

The CDR3 is CASSFWQGNSYEQYF. Written as DNA, the CDR3 is TGTGCCAGCAGCTTTTGGCAGGGGAACTCCTACGAGCAGTACTTC. The chain is built from TRBV5-6 and TRBJ2-7; TRBD1 is a possible D gene (6 bases). Germline CDR1 SGHDT, CDR2 YYEEEE. V dropped 2 bases and J dropped 0 bases, with 12 bases sitting between them. The CDR3 loop spans 15 amino acids.

For the CDR3, the DNA is TGTGCCAGCAGCTCGTTTCAGGGGTCAGGAAACACCATATATTTT. As protein: CASSSFQGSGNTIYF. This chain uses TRBV7-8 with TRBJ1-3; D may be TRBD1 (6 bases). The ends were cut back, 4 bases at V and 4 bases at J, with 14 bases in the middle. The CDR3 is made up of 15 amino acids. Germline V gene data show CDR1 as SGHVS and CDR2 as FQNEAQ.

This CDR3 is CASSHLQGTTYEQYF. CDR3 coding DNA: TGTGCCAGCAGCCACTTACAGGGGACCACCTACGAGCAGTACTTC. V and J are TRBV14 and TRBJ2-7, with TRBD1 matching 7 bases. V shed 3 bases, J shed 2 bases, and the junction held 7 bases outside the gene matches. The CDR3 is made up of 15 amino acids. Germline values: CDR1 SGHDN, CDR2 FVKESK.

This chain uses TRBV6-2 or TRBV6-3 with TRBJ2-1, with D tentatively TRBD1 (5 bases). The CDR3 is made up of 13 amino acids. V was cut by 9 bases and J by 7 bases, with 16 bases left in between. The germline V gene encodes CDR1 MNHEY and CDR2 SVGEGT. CDR3 sequence reads: CASTGRAENEQFF. The CDR3 DNA follows: TGTGCCAGTACCGGCAGGGCGGAGAATGAGCAGTTCTTC.

This clonotype was seen a handful of times. The rearrangement joins TRBV7-9 to TRBJ2-7; weak D call: TRBD2 (5 bases). The ends were cut back, 1 base at V and 4 bases at J, with 8 bases in the middle. From germline, CDR1 is SEHNR and CDR2 FQNEAQ (reference sequence). CDR3 size: 13 residues. CDR3 in amino acids: CASSLVGGYEQYF. The CDR3 DNA follows: TGTGCCAGCAGCTTAGTAGGAGGATACGAGCAGTACTTC.

CDR3 sequence (DNA): TGCAGTGCTAGAGGGATTCGACTAGCTGGGACGGAGACCCAGTACTTC. Translated, it gives CSARGIRLAGTETQYF. The V and J genes are TRBV20-1 and TRBJ2-5, with TRBD2 matching 7 bases. J gave up 5 bases and V 1 base, and 13 bases lay outside the gene matches. There are 16 residues in the CDR3. In germline, CDR1 is DFQATT, CDR2 SNEGSKA (reference sequence).

This clonotype was picked up a small number of times. This chain links TRBV6-1 with TRBJ2-3, with 9 bases lining up with TRBD2. Unmatched junction bases numbered 14, after V lost 6 bases and J lost 4 bases. Germline V gene sequence: CDR1 MNHNS, CDR2 SASEGT. The CDR3 has 17 amino acids. In nucleotides, the CDR3 is TGTGCCAGCAGAAGTCCGGGACTAGCTTTCATACCAGATACGCAGTATTTT. Translating gives CASRSPGLAFIPDTQYF.

CDR3 coding DNA: TGTGCCAGCAGCCCCCAAACAGGGGATTTTACACCCCTCCACTTT. Amino acids: CASSPQTGDFTPLHF. The chain uses TRBV7-2 and TRBJ1-6; TRBD1 aligns across 7 bases. Germline-derived CDR1 and CDR2 are SGHTA and FQGNSA. V shed 5 bases, J shed 11 bases, and the junction held 12 bases outside the gene matches. The CDR3 is 15 amino acids.

This clonotype has just a few counts. V gene TRBV10-3 combines with J gene TRBJ2-7, with TRBD2 matching over 11 bases. Losses at the gene ends were 4 bases for V and 2 bases for J; bases not matched to a gene: 4. Germline V lookup: CDR1 ENHRY, CDR2 SYGVKD. CDR3 size: 15 residues. The CDR3 region is CAISVLAGGPYEQYF. CDR3 in DNA: TGTGCCATCAGTGTGTTAGCGGGAGGGCCCTACGAGCAGTACTTC.

In the case of this clonotype: An end of the junction does not agree with germline; a read error may underlie this. The chain links TRBV6-5 to TRBJ2-4; D might be TRBD1 or TRBD2, each matching 5 bases. The CDR3 runs to 12 residues. Germline-derived CDR1 and CDR2 are MNHEY and SVGAGI. Here the CDR3 DNA reads TGTGCCAGCAGTTCCACTTGGGGGATTCCGTACTTC. Residues: CASSSTWGIPYF.

This clonotype was detected once. The chain is built from TRBV12-3 or TRBV12-4 and TRBJ1-6; maybe TRBD1 (6 bases). The CDR3 covers 18 residues. The V and J ends lost 7 bases and 0 bases respectively, with 19 bases between them. The DNA for the CDR3 is TGTGCCAGCAACACGGGGGGCGTAGGGAGCTCCTATAATTCACCCCTCCACTTT. Its translation: CASNTGGVGSSYNSPLHF.

Details on this clonotype: The junction and the germline gene differ at one end; a read error may be behind it. The rearrangement links TRBV6-6 to TRBJ1-5; no clear D. Germline CDR1 MNHNY, CDR2 SVGAGI (reference sequence). The CDR3 runs to 16 residues. CDR3 DNA sequence: TGTGCCAGCACTTACAGCCCGTTCAATAGCAATCAGCCCCAGCATTTT. Translation gives CASTYSPFNSNQPQHF.

This clonotype was seen ten or more times. DNA of the CDR3: TGTGCCAGCAGCCCCGGACTGAGAACTAACTATGGCTACACCTTC. It encodes CASSPGLRTNYGYTF. The chain is built from TRBV7-2 and TRBJ1-2; D remains unclear. Trimming removed 5 bases at V and 0 bases at J, with 13 bases between. The CDR3 is 15 residues long. Per germline, CDR1 SGHTA and CDR2 FQGNSA.

This sequence joins TRBV6-6 and TRBJ2-2; possible D gene TRBD1, 5 bases. V shed 2 bases and J shed 4 bases, with 11 bases lying between them. From germline, CDR1 is MNHNY and CDR2 SVGAGI (reference sequence). This CDR3 comprises 15 residues. The DNA for the CDR3 is TGTGCCAGCAGTTACCAGGACACCCGCACCGGGGAGCTGTTTTTT. This translates into CASSYQDTRTGELFF.

This clonotype was detected ten times or more. The rearrangement links TRBV7-2 to TRBJ1-1, with D maybe TRBD1 (6 bases). CDR3 length equals 13 residues. Trimming stripped 6 bases from V and 2 bases from J, with 10 bases between. CDR1 SGHTA and CDR2 FQGNSA come from the germline V gene. CDR3 DNA sequence: TGTGCCAGCAGACGGACAGACAACACTGAAGCTTTCTTT. Translation: CASRRTDNTEAFF.

This chain uses TRBV27 with TRBJ2-1; D remains ambiguous. Germline V CDR1 and CDR2: MNHEY, SMNVEV (reference sequence). Trimming stripped 2 bases from V and 7 bases from J, with 15 bases between. The CDR3 spans 15 residues. The CDR3: CASSLRRTPGNEQFF. The CDR3 coding sequence is TGTGCCAGCAGTTTAAGGCGGACCCCTGGTAATGAGCAGTTCTTC.

This clonotype was seen more than once but under ten times. This chain joins TRBV7-2 and TRBJ2-5; the D gene is possibly TRBD2 (5 bases). There are 13 residues in the CDR3. Looked up from germline, CDR1 is SGHTA and CDR2 is FQGNSA. With 5 bases removed from V and 5 bases from J, the gap between germline ends came to 12 bases. CDR3 sequence: CASSTRRHETQYF. In DNA, the CDR3 is TGTGCCAGCAGCACAAGGAGGCACGAGACCCAGTACTTC. The full variable domain, its missing parts supplied by reference TRBV7-2 and TRBJ2-5, is GAGVSQSPSNKVTEKGKDVELRCDPISGHTALYWYRQSLGQGLEFLIYFQGNSAPDKSGLPSDRFSAERTGGSVSTLTIQRTQQEDSAVYLCASSTRRHETQYFGPGTRLLVL.

The gene calls are TRBV7-6 and TRBJ1-5; weak D call: TRBD1 (6 bases). Germline-derived CDR1 and CDR2 are SGHVS and FNYEAQ. The CDR3 runs to 18 residues. Trimming left V 3 bases short and J 7 bases short, with 25 bases between. The chain's CDR3 is CASSFGRTEGELVQPQHF. In nucleotides, the CDR3 is TGTGCCAGCAGCTTCGGTCGGACAGAAGGAGAGTTGGTACAGCCCCAGCATTTT.

This chain uses TRBV28 with TRBJ2-7, with TRBD1 identical over 9 bases. The ends lost 6 bases at V and 5 bases at J; junction bases unmatched: 11. CDR1 MDHEN and CDR2 SYDVKM come from the germline V gene. The CDR3 covers 15 residues. For the CDR3, the DNA is TGTGCCAGCAGAAATACAGGGGGCGCGTCGCACGAGCAGTACTTC. Its translation: CASRNTGGASHEQYF.